One TCR beta chain is described in this entry. The data were taken from a study of T cell changes during pregnancy in multiple sclerosis. The table came from immunoSEQ multiplex PCR; TCRdb's copy has only in-frame clones and leaves some out. The sample contains roughly 40,000 clones, approximately 91% of which appear only once. The CDR3 has 10 residues. In germline, CDR1 is DFQATT, CDR2 SNEGSKA (reference sequence). V lost 8 bases to trimming and J lost 7 bases, with 11 bases between them. The sequencing used CD8+ T cells from peripheral blood mononuclear cells, collected in the first trimester of pregnancy. This clonotype was sampled from a female donor with multiple sclerosis, enrolled in a pregnancy study. This chain connects TRBV20-1 to TRBJ1-1; D remains ambiguous. CDR3 DNA sequence: TGCAGTCACATACGGGTTGAAGCTTTCTTT. This gives the protein CSHIRVEAFF.